This T cell receptor (beta chain) emerged from a study of shared clonotypes between healthy human individuals. The wider study: Donors, aged 18 to 49, were two women and a few men. General study points: Incompleteness in sorted-subset sequencing, despite large depth, was shown by rarefaction. Generation of non-shared clonotypes was less probable than generation of clonotypes shared by all four donors.

Naive CD8 cells lacked CD45RO, underwent positive selection for CCR7 and left out terminally differentiated effector memory CD45RA+ cells. The sorted-subset replicate PCRs were given around 0.2 ug DNA, which is tens of thousands of T cell genomes. Method: immunoSEQ multiplex PCR; TCRdb's copy keeps in-frame clones and lacks some. This sample has roughly 590,000 clones, with nearly 97% found just once. The count of this clone is one. Its antigen is as yet unknown. Trimming cost V 0 bases and J 6 bases; bases outside gene matches: 8. Germline values: CDR1 MNHEY, CDR2 SMNVEV (reference sequence). The CDR3 contains 16 residues.

The sequence came from a woman aged 25 to 39 in good health. This chain joins TRBV27 and TRBJ2-5; 9 bases agree with TRBD1. Sequencing was performed on naive CD8+ T cells sorted from blood. The CDR3 loop is CASSLSRGTGLKTQYF. CDR3 nucleotides: TGTGCCAGCAGTTTATCCCGGGGGACAGGGCTGAAGACCCAGTACTTC.